What follows are 27 T cell receptor beta chains derived from one specimen sequenced in a study of T cells in Graves' hyperthyroidism and ophthalmopathy. Amplified TCR beta CDR3 regions derived from RNA transcripts. TCR CDR3 underwent first-round RT-PCR with the HTBI primer set. TCRdb recomputed calls from the multiplex PCR reads with MiXCR, one row per CDR3 protein. The table includes roughly 840,000 distinct CDR3 sequences, about 38% detected once. Material: blood. The receptors derive from a man younger than 35 with Graves' hyperthyroidism.

This clonotype was recorded many times. The junction shows a germline mismatch at one end, possibly a read error. The chain combines TRBV29-1 with TRBJ1-3, with TRBD1 as a possible D gene (6 bases). CDR3 length: 13 amino acids. In germline, CDR1 is SQVTM, CDR2 ANQGSEA. CDR3 sequence reads: CSVEGTHGNTIYF. The CDR3 coding sequence is TGCAGCGTCGAAGGGACACATGGAAACACCATATATTTT.

This clonotype was seen a few times. V usage is TRBV19 and J usage is TRBJ1-5; D possibly corresponds to TRBD1 (5 bases). This CDR3 comprises 14 residues. The germline V gene encodes CDR1 LNHDA and CDR2 SQIVND (reference sequence). V was clipped by 5 bases and J by 7 bases, with 15 bases between them. CDR3 residues: CASSAKRRGQPQHF. The CDR3 DNA sequence: TGTGCCAGTAGTGCCAAACGGCGGGGCCAGCCCCAGCATTTT.

The V gene is TRBV15, the J gene TRBJ2-7; TRBD2 aligns across 7 bases. V was clipped by 3 bases and J by 12 bases; unmatched bases: 2. This CDR3 comprises 10 residues. CDR1 LNHNV and CDR2 YYDKDF come from the germline V gene (reference sequence). CDR3 DNA sequence: TGTGCCACCAGCAGCCGACTAGCGTACTTC. Its translation: CATSSRLAYF.

This clonotype has only a few counts. J is TRBJ2-7 and V is TRBV14; D gene unclear. The CDR3 totals 13 residues. With 5 bases removed from V and 6 bases from J, the gap between germline ends came to 14 bases. Germline V lookup: CDR1 SGHDN, CDR2 FVKESK. The CDR3 DNA is TGTGCCAGCAGCTTAGACGCCTGGGGCGAGCAGTACTTC. It codes for CASSLDAWGEQYF. Full variable domain (outside the CDR3, taken from reference TRBV14 and TRBJ2-7): EAGVTQFPSHSVIEKGQTVTLRCDPISGHDNLYWYRRVMGKEIKFLLHFVKESKQDESGMPNNRFLAERTGGTYSTLKVQPAELEDSGVYFCASSLDAWGEQYFGPGTRLTVT.

This clonotype has ten or more counts. The genes are TRBV10-2 and TRBJ1-1, with D unclear. Germline CDR1 is WSHSY and CDR2 is SAAADI. This CDR3 spans 13 amino acids. V gave up 9 bases and J gave up 1 base, with 12 bases separating them. CDR3 residues: CASLQLPNTEAFF. CDR3 sequence (DNA): TGCGCCAGTTTACAACTTCCGAACACTGAAGCTTTCTTT.

This clonotype appeared once. The gene calls are TRBV5-1 and TRBJ1-1, with D perhaps matching TRBD1 (5 bases). V lost 4 bases, J lost 4 bases, and 17 bases lay in between. From germline, CDR1 is SGHRS and CDR2 YFSETQ. This CDR3 has 15 amino acids. The CDR3: CASSPSGGVSTEAFF. As DNA, the CDR3 is TGCGCCAGCAGCCCCTCCGGGGGGGTCTCCACTGAAGCTTTCTTT.

The chain joins TRBV29-1 to TRBJ2-7; D gene uncertain. This CDR3 has 11 residues. Trimming removed 1 base from V and 2 bases from J, with 3 bases in between. Germline loops: CDR1 SQVTM, CDR2 ANQGSEA. Written as DNA, the CDR3 is TGCAGCGTTGAAGGGACCTACGAGCAGTACTTC. It is translated as CSVEGTYEQYF.

This clonotype was found a few times. This chain joins TRBV5-5 and TRBJ1-2; D ambiguous. Trimming took 4 bases from V and 7 from J, leaving 17 bases between them. The V gene's germline CDR1 is SGHKS and CDR2 YYEKEE (reference sequence). The CDR3 sequence is 14 residues long. The CDR3 nucleotides are TGTGCCAGCAGCCCTAAGCGCGAGGATGGTGGCTACACCTTC. This sequence encodes CASSPKREDGGYTF.

V and J are TRBV12-3 or TRBV12-4 and TRBJ1-2; 7 bases agree with TRBD1. This CDR3 region has 14 residues. Trimming took 3 bases from V and 7 from J; bases not matched to a gene: 8. For the CDR3, the DNA is TGTGCCAGCAGTTTCAGGGGGAGGAATTTTGGCTACACCTTC. Translation: CASSFRGRNFGYTF.

The chain is built from TRBV7-9 and TRBJ2-7; D gene uncertain. V shed 5 bases and J shed 6 bases, with 14 bases lying between them. Germline CDR1 and CDR2: SEHNR and FQNEAQ (reference sequence). CDR3 length equals 13 residues. For the CDR3, the DNA is TGTGCCAGCAGCATAACTACCGGGTCCGAGCAGTACTTC. It codes for CASSITTGSEQYF.

This clonotype was picked up many times. The chain recombines TRBV19 with TRBJ2-5, with D possibly being TRBD1 (5 bases). The CDR3 has 13 residues. V dropped 3 bases and J dropped 2 bases, with 7 bases sitting between them. CDR1 and CDR2 from the germline V gene are LNHDA and SQIVND (reference sequence). The CDR3 loop reads CASSMRQQETQYF. The CDR3 DNA is TGTGCCAGTAGTATGAGACAGCAAGAGACCCAGTACTTC.

Comments on this clonotype: No conserved phenylalanine or tryptophan ends this CDR3, so it is likely a read error. It is unclear where the CDR3 begins or ends on the DNA, so no DNA is shown, and the CDR3 is as TCRdb lists it. This chain connects TRBV2 to TRBJ1-1; the listed D gene, TRBD1, was not tested against the DNA. Germline V gene data show CDR1 as SNHLY and CDR2 as FYNNEI. The CDR3 length is 9 residues, termini included. CDR3 residues: CATLQGVVY.

The chain uses TRBV5-6 and TRBJ2-7; D might be TRBD1 (5 bases). Trimming stripped 1 base from V and 4 bases from J, with 9 bases between. Germline loops: CDR1 SGHDT, CDR2 YYEEEE. The CDR3 extends over 13 amino acids. The CDR3 protein is CASSLTGEYEQYF. The CDR3 DNA follows: TGTGCCAGCAGCTTGACAGGAGAGTACGAGCAGTACTTC.

The chain has TRBV10-3 and TRBJ1-2; D is undetermined. The V end lost 4 bases, the J end lost 4 bases, and 13 bases lay between the germline ends. The CDR3 is made up of 14 amino acids. Germline CDR1 is ENHRY and CDR2 is SYGVKD. The CDR3 DNA sequence: TGTGCCATCAGTGCTAGGCAGGAAAGCTATGGCTACACCTTC. It yields the protein CAISARQESYGYTF.

The CDR3: CASSEGQGRAEAFF. In DNA, the CDR3 is TGTGCCAGCAGCGAGGGACAGGGGAGAGCTGAAGCTTTCTTT. V gene TRBV13 combines with J gene TRBJ1-1; 10 bases map to TRBD1. The CDR3 loop spans 14 amino acids. Germline loops: CDR1 PRHDT, CDR2 FYEKMQ (reference sequence). The J segment lost 6 bases and the V segment lost 5 bases, leaving 6 bases of the junction unmatched.

This clonotype was found many times. V usage is TRBV7-9 and J usage is TRBJ1-1; TRBD1 might be the D (5 bases). The V gene's germline CDR1 is SEHNR and CDR2 FQNEAQ (reference sequence). This CDR3 contains 12 residues. V was shortened by 2 bases and J by 6 bases, with 7 bases between the two germline ends. The CDR3 here is CASSLTGPEAFF. The CDR3 nucleotides are TGTGCCAGCAGCTTAACGGGGCCTGAAGCTTTCTTT.

This clonotype was seen only a few times. The germline gene is not matched at one end of the junction; a read error may be the cause. This chain uses TRBV10-3 with TRBJ2-7; TRBD2 agrees at 9 bases. The CDR3 runs to 15 residues. Per germline, CDR1 ENHRY and CDR2 SYGVKD. CDR3 sequence (DNA): TGTGCCAGCAGTACAAGGACTAGCGACTACTACGAGCAGTACTTC. Translated, it gives CASSTRTSDYYEQYF.

This clonotype has a single count. The chain couples TRBV7-2 to TRBJ1-2, with unresolved D. The CDR3 is made up of 13 amino acids. Per the germline V gene, CDR1 is SGHTA and CDR2 is FQGNSA. Trimming took 1 base from V and 9 from J, leaving 12 bases between them. Written as DNA, the CDR3 is TGTGCCAGCAGCTTAGTTTCGGAGAATCGCTACACCTTC. This translates into CASSLVSENRYTF.

The rearrangement uses TRBV15 and TRBJ2-3; the D gene is possibly TRBD1 (5 bases). Germline V CDR1 and CDR2: LNHNV, YYDKDF (reference sequence). V was pared by 0 bases and J by 5 bases, with 12 bases between. The CDR3 covers 15 residues. The CDR3 region is CATSREGALIDTQYF. Here the CDR3 DNA reads TGTGCCACCAGCAGAGAAGGGGCCCTCATAGATACGCAGTATTTT.

This clonotype was picked up a small number of times. The rearrangement uses TRBV4-1 and TRBJ2-7; D is undetermined. CDR1 is MGHRA and CDR2 is YSYEKL in the germline V gene. This CDR3 is built from 14 residues. V lost 1 base and J lost 3, with 10 bases in between. The CDR3 sequence is CASSQGHDNYEQYF. The CDR3 bases are TGCGCCAGCAGCCAAGGCCATGACAACTACGAGCAGTACTTC.

This clonotype was seen ten or more times. The chain recombines TRBV29-1 with TRBJ2-7; D is possibly TRBD2 (6 bases). With 6 bases removed from V and 5 bases from J, the gap between germline ends came to 14 bases. The CDR3 spans 12 residues. CDR1 SQVTM and CDR2 ANQGSEA come from the germline V gene. The CDR3 sequence: CSVFSGGDEQYF. The CDR3 bases are TGCAGCGTCTTCTCAGGAGGGGACGAGCAGTACTTC.

J is TRBJ2-2 and V is TRBV7-3; 9 bases are a match to TRBD1. The CDR3 length is 18 residues. Germline V gene data show CDR1 as SGHTA and CDR2 as FQGTGA. The V and J ends lost 2 bases and 2 bases, in that order; junction bases with no gene match: 9. The CDR3 sequence: CASSLSLEDRGNTGELFF. CDR3 nucleotides: TGTGCCAGCAGCTTATCCCTCGAGGACAGGGGAAACACCGGGGAGCTGTTTTTT.

This sequence joins TRBV19 and TRBJ1-2, with a tentative D call TRBD1 (5 bases). Trimming pared 7 bases from V and 3 bases from J, leaving 21 bases between. The CDR3 consists of 16 residues. From germline, CDR1 is LNHDA and CDR2 SQIVND (reference sequence). DNA for the CDR3: TGTGCCAGTATCCCTAGAGGAGGGGAAATGGACTATGGCTACACCTTC. It yields the protein CASIPRGGEMDYGYTF.

This clonotype was observed at least ten times. The chain couples TRBV6-5 to TRBJ2-7; possibly TRBD1 for D (6 bases). Between the trimmed V and J ends, which lost 5 bases and 6 bases, there was a span of 11 bases. Germline assignment: CDR1 MNHEY and CDR2 SVGAGI. The CDR3 totals 12 residues. CDR3 sequence reads: CASSPSGVEQYF. CDR3 coding DNA: TGTGCCAGCAGTCCCTCAGGGGTCGAGCAGTACTTC.

This clonotype has more than one count but fewer than ten. V usage is TRBV2 and J usage is TRBJ2-6, with 7 bases lining up with TRBD1. There are 17 residues in the CDR3. The trim removed 5 bases at V and 0 bases at J, leaving 7 bases unmatched. CDR1 is SNHLY, CDR2 FYNNEI, per germline. The CDR3 region has the DNA TGTGCCAGCAGTCCGGGACAGTTTTTCTCTGGGGCCAACGTCCTGACTTTC. This translates into CASSPGQFFSGANVLTF.

This clonotype came up many times. The rearrangement uses TRBV29-1 and TRBJ2-7; possible D gene TRBD2, 6 bases. There are 12 residues in the CDR3. Trimming cost V 6 bases and J 3 bases, with 12 bases left between them. Looked up from germline, CDR1 is SQVTM and CDR2 is ANQGSEA. The CDR3 here is CSVWGLIYEQYF. CDR3 DNA sequence: TGCAGCGTCTGGGGACTTATCTACGAGCAGTACTTC.

This clonotype was counted at least ten times. The chain couples TRBV6-6 to TRBJ1-6; TRBD1 aligns across 9 bases. The trim removed 9 bases at V and 9 bases at J, leaving 3 bases unmatched. Looked up from germline, CDR1 is MNHNY and CDR2 is SVGAGI (reference sequence). The CDR3 sequence is 12 residues long. DNA for the CDR3: TGTGCCAGTGAGGACAGGGGTTCACCCCTCCACTTT. It encodes CASEDRGSPLHF.